The clone carrying this T cell receptor beta chain was seen ten or more times. Its specificity is not known. This sample was taken from a study of Graves' ophthalmopathy and Graves' hyperthyroidism. Using RNA transcripts, the TCR beta CDR3 regions were amplified. First-round RT-PCR used HTBI primers; second-round multiplex PCR followed. TCRdb re-called the multiplex PCR reads with MiXCR, one entry per CDR3 protein. The sample carries a few hundred thousand distinct CDR3 sequences, under 40% recorded once. CDR3 size: 16 residues. V was clipped by 3 bases and J by 1 base; unmatched bases: 6. Germline values: CDR1 SGHRS, CDR2 YFSETQ. Study conclusions and caveats: Among expanded thyroid clonotypes above 0.001 frequency, most also occurred in blood.

This TCR was recovered from an adult man with Graves' hyperthyroidism. The sequenced material came from peripheral blood or thyroid tissue (not recorded which). The chain combines TRBV5-1 with TRBJ2-2, with 7 bases aligning to TRBD1. CDR3 nucleotide sequence: TGCGCCAGCAGCTCAGACAGGGAATTGAACACCGGGGAGCTGTTTTTT. It encodes CASSSDRELNTGELFF. Using reference TRBV5-1 and TRBJ2-2 for the parts outside the CDR3, the full variable domain is KAGVTQTPRYLIKTRGQQVTLSCSPISGHRSVSWYQQTPGQGLQFLFEYFSETQRNKGNFPGRFSGRQFSNSRSEMNVSTLELGDSALYLCASSSDRELNTGELFFGEGSRLTVL.